The source of this TCR beta chain is a study of regulatory T cells in long-lasting Graves disease. Arm-PCR of CDR3 regions and iRepertoire HTBI primers were the basis on which TCR beta libraries were built. In TCRdb, the multiplex PCR reads were re-called with MiXCR into one record per CDR3 protein. The data contain almost 450,000 distinct CDR3 sequences, 15% to 20% of them singletons. Indicated time point: newly diagnosed GD, antithyroid drugs for less than 3 months. From PBMCs, RNA was extracted and then used to make the TCR library. This clonotype occurred many times. The CDR3 has 11 residues. Germline lookup yields CDR1 DFQATT and CDR2 SNEGSKA (reference sequence). Trimming pared 4 bases from V and 6 bases from J, leaving 6 bases between. This sample was shared with a second study, whose subject was T cells in Graves' hyperthyroidism and ophthalmopathy. That paper states: The authors deemed Graves' hyperthyroidism stable absent ophthalmopathy progression within 18 months. Uncontrolled infection, other autoimmune disease, pregnancy and lactation each barred patients from inclusion.

The sequence was collected from a woman younger than 45 with Graves disease. This rearrangement joins TRBV20-1 to TRBJ1-4; D not resolved. The specimen was peripheral blood mononuclear cells (PBMCs), collected at new diagnosis, from a patient treated with antithyroid drugs. The chain's CDR3 is CSATVDEKLFF. The CDR3 DNA follows: TGCAGTGCTACGGTCGATGAAAAACTGTTTTTT.